This passage covers 14 T cell receptor beta chains from one sample sequenced in a study of control samples from healthy donors and cancer patients. Repertoires were generated with immunoSEQ multiplex PCR, while TCRdb's copy carries only in-frame clones and drops some. The sample has 65,000 to 70,000 clones; more than 75% are singletons. Sequenced: PBMCs. Receptors originate from a woman aged 50 to 60 with lung cancer.

The CDR3 DNA follows: TGTGCCAGCAGCGATGGGACTAGCGGGGGCCAAGAGACCCAGTACTTC. Encoded protein: CASSDGTSGGQETQYF. The chain has TRBV11-2 and TRBJ2-5, with TRBD2 matching over 14 bases. Germline CDR1 is SGHAT and CDR2 is FQNNGV. The CDR3 extends over 16 amino acids. J gave up 1 base and V 5 bases, and 3 bases lay outside the gene matches.

The CDR3 DNA follows: TGTGCCAGCCGAGGGGGGTACGGGCAGCCCCAGCATTTT. This codes for CASRGGYGQPQHF. The chain employs TRBV27 and TRBJ1-5; weak D call: TRBD1 (6 bases). CDR3 length: 13 residues. Germline CDR1 MNHEY, CDR2 SMNVEV (reference sequence). Trimming left V 8 bases short and J 7 bases short, with 15 bases between.

The chain recombines TRBV10-3 with TRBJ1-2; D ambiguous. Germline CDR1 reads ENHRY; CDR2 reads SYGVKD. Deletions cut 7 bases from V and 4 bases from J, with 10 bases between. The CDR3 consists of 12 residues. As DNA, the CDR3 is TGTGCCATCACCAGTTTGACCTATGGCTACACCTTC. This translates into CAITSLTYGYTF.

The chain is built from TRBV5-6 and TRBJ1-4; D is unclear. This CDR3 comprises 14 residues. V lost 4 bases, J lost 8 bases, and 15 bases lay in between. The germline gives CDR1 SGHDT, CDR2 YYEEEE. The CDR3 protein is CASSMGRDYEKLFF. The CDR3 DNA sequence: TGTGCCAGCAGCATGGGGAGGGATTACGAAAAACTGTTTTTT.

This clone has just one count. The genes are TRBV6-5 and TRBJ1-4; D gene unclear. From germline, CDR1 is MNHEY and CDR2 SVGAGI. The CDR3 is 15 amino acids. The V gene lost 6 bases and the J gene lost 2 bases, with 13 bases spanning the gap. Here the CDR3 DNA reads TGTGCCAGCAGCCTCTCGGGGTGGACTAATGAAAAACTGTTTTTT. Protein product: CASSLSGWTNEKLFF.

V gene TRBV15 combines with J gene TRBJ1-2; D might be TRBD1 (6 bases). Germline CDR1 is LNHNV and CDR2 is YYDKDF (reference sequence). The V end lost 0 bases, the J end lost 7 bases, and 18 bases lay between the germline ends. The CDR3 has 16 amino acids. The CDR3 DNA is TGTGCCACCAGCAGAGATAGGACAGAGCGGATGGGTGGCTACACCTTC. Translating gives CATSRDRTERMGGYTF.

This chain joins TRBV7-2 and TRBJ2-3, with D possibly TRBD2 on 6 matching bases. Deletions cut 2 bases from V and 1 base from J, with 10 bases between. This CDR3 has 15 amino acids. CDR1 is SGHTA, CDR2 FQGNSA, per germline. As DNA, the CDR3 is TGTGCCAGCAGCTTATGGGCTAGCGGCACAGATACGCAGTATTTT. Amino acid sequence: CASSLWASGTDTQYF.

The chain carries TRBV27 and TRBJ2-7; D possibly matches TRBD1 or TRBD2 (5 bases each). The CDR3 has 15 residues. Germline CDR1 is MNHEY and CDR2 is SMNVEV (reference sequence). Trimming cost V 2 bases and J 3 bases, with 14 bases left between them. CDR3 DNA: TGTGCCAGCAGTTTAGGTGGGACGGGATTCTACGAGCAGTACTTC. Encoded protein: CASSLGGTGFYEQYF.

The rearrangement joins TRBV12-3 or TRBV12-4 to TRBJ2-5; a possible D gene is TRBD1 (5 bases). V lost 3 bases, J lost 5 bases, and 10 bases lay in between. CDR3 size: 13 residues. This CDR3 is CASSFLGVETQYF. The CDR3 DNA is TGTGCCAGCAGTTTTTTAGGGGTTGAGACCCAGTACTTC.

This sequence joins TRBV7-8 and TRBJ1-5, with D perhaps TRBD1 (6 bases). The CDR3 is 16 residues long. CDR1 SGHVS and CDR2 FQNEAQ come from the germline V gene. The germline V and J ends were trimmed by 5 bases and 4 bases, with 18 bases remaining between them. CDR3 sequence (DNA): TGTGCCAGCAGCGCTATACAGGGATCTCCTAATCAGCCCCAGCATTTT. It is translated as CASSAIQGSPNQPQHF.

Points on this clone: An end of the junction does not agree with germline; a read error may underlie this. The rearrangement uses TRBV9 and TRBJ1-2; tentative D call: TRBD1 (6 bases). CDR3 length: 14 residues. CDR1 and CDR2 (germline): SGDLS, YYNGEE. CDR3 protein: CASTVGPGAYGYTF. The DNA of the CDR3 is TGTGCCAGCACCGTAGGCCCGGGGGCCTATGGCTACACCTTC.

The rearrangement uses TRBV7-2 and TRBJ2-3; no definite D call. The CDR3 has 11 amino acids. Germline V gene lookup returns CDR1 SGHTA and CDR2 FQGNSA. V dropped 1 base and J dropped 9 bases, with 5 bases sitting between them. The CDR3 region is CASSLVETQYF. For the CDR3, the DNA is TGTGCCAGCAGCTTAGTGGAGACGCAGTATTTT. The full variable domain, with the rest looked up from reference TRBV7-2 and TRBJ2-3, is GAGVSQSPSNKVTEKGKDVELRCDPISGHTALYWYRQSLGQGLEFLIYFQGNSAPDKSGLPSDRFSAERTGGSVSTLTIQRTQQEDSAVYLCASSLVETQYFGPGTRLTVL.

The chain carries TRBV30 and TRBJ1-1; D may be TRBD1 (6 bases). V shed 8 bases and J shed 6 bases, with 19 bases lying between them. Per the germline V gene, CDR1 is GTSNPN and CDR2 is SVGIG (reference sequence). This CDR3 comprises 13 residues. CDR3 residues: CAGHRDLRAEAFF. CDR3 nucleotides: TGTGCCGGTCACAGGGACCTTAGAGCTGAAGCTTTCTTT.

CDR3 sequence reads: CASSLGRQGAYEQYF. The CDR3 coding sequence is TGCGCCAGCAGCCTAGGTAGGCAGGGGGCCTACGAGCAGTACTTC. The V gene is TRBV4-3, the J gene TRBJ2-7; 7 bases match TRBD1. Germline V gene sequence: CDR1 LGHNA, CDR2 YSLEER. V trimming: 4 bases; J trimming: 2 bases; junction bases outside the gene matches: 8. The CDR3 spans 15 residues.